These 9 T cell receptor beta chains were all obtained from the same sample, sequenced in a study of T cell responses to AZD1222 COVID-19 vaccine. Sequencing used immunoSEQ multiplex PCR; TCRdb keeps in-frame clones, though not all of them. The repertoire holds 85,000 to 95,000 clones, with around 91% as singletons. The sample was peripheral blood, taken on day 0 of AZD1222 vaccination. These receptors were obtained from an adult in good health.

V is TRBV5-8 and J is TRBJ1-1; tentative D call: TRBD1 (5 bases). V lost 4 bases to trimming and J lost 10 bases, with 17 bases between them. This CDR3 has 13 amino acids. Germline V CDR1 and CDR2: SGHTS, YDEGEE. The CDR3 DNA reads as TGTGCCAGCAGCACTCCCGGGACCCGTGGAGCTTTCTTT. It is translated as CASSTPGTRGAFF.

This chain joins TRBV3-1 (or the pseudogene TRBV3-2) and TRBJ2-5, with a weak D call TRBD2 (5 bases). The CDR3 is 15 amino acids. Germline V gene data show CDR1 as LGHDT and CDR2 as YNNKEL (reference sequence). Trimming pared 1 base from V and 5 bases from J, leaving 14 bases between. This CDR3 is CASSQANAGAETQYF. Written as DNA, the CDR3 is TGTGCCAGCAGCCAAGCAAATGCGGGTGCCGAGACCCAGTACTTC.

The chain uses TRBV15 and TRBJ2-5; TRBD2 is a possible D gene (8 bases). Germline V gives CDR1 LNHNV, CDR2 YYDKDF (reference sequence). This CDR3 region has 15 residues. The germline V and J ends were trimmed by 5 bases and 5 bases, with 18 bases remaining between them. The CDR3 sequence is CATSRGGRGDETQYF. DNA of the CDR3: TGTGCCACCAGCCGGGGGGGCAGGGGGGACGAGACCCAGTACTTC.

The chain is built from TRBV10-3 and TRBJ2-6; D is unresolved. The V gene lost 4 bases and the J gene lost 3 bases, with 10 bases spanning the gap. The CDR3 contains 15 residues. Per the germline V gene, CDR1 is ENHRY and CDR2 is SYGVKD. This chain's CDR3 is CAISGKNLGANVLTF. CDR3 nucleotides: TGTGCCATCAGTGGGAAGAACCTTGGGGCCAACGTCCTGACTTTC.

The V and J genes are TRBV5-8 and TRBJ2-5, with 7 bases matching TRBD2. CDR3 size: 13 residues. V dropped 2 bases and J dropped 5; count of bases not matched to a gene: 3. Germline assignment: CDR1 SGHTS and CDR2 YDEGEE. For the CDR3, the DNA is TGTGCCAGCAGCTTCGGGGGGTGGGAGACCCAGTACTTC. Translation: CASSFGGWETQYF.

The J gene is TRBJ1-5, the V gene TRBV10-3; D is unresolved. Trimming took 4 bases from V and 0 from J, leaving 4 bases between them. This CDR3 has 13 residues. Germline CDR1 reads ENHRY; CDR2 reads SYGVKD. This chain's CDR3 is CAISGYSNQPQHF. The CDR3 nucleotides read TGTGCCATCAGTGGATATAGCAATCAGCCCCAGCATTTT.

The chain carries TRBV15 and TRBJ1-4, with D unresolved. The V end lost 0 bases, the J end lost 3 bases, and 14 bases lay between the germline ends. Germline V gene sequence: CDR1 LNHNV, CDR2 YYDKDF (reference sequence). The CDR3 is 17 amino acids. CDR3 protein: CATSREAGLAANEKLFF. The CDR3 DNA reads as TGTGCCACCAGCAGAGAGGCAGGCCTTGCGGCTAATGAAAAACTGTTTTTT.

Concerning this clone: One end of the junction is discordant with germline, which a read error may explain. The chain recombines TRBV7-2 with TRBJ1-5, with D uncertain. CDR1 is SGHTA and CDR2 is FQGNSA in the germline V gene. This CDR3 comprises 18 residues. This CDR3 is CASRLDGGRPHSNQPQHF. The DNA for the CDR3 is TGTGCCAGCAGGTTAGATGGCGGACGACCCCATAGCAATCAGCCCCAGCATTTT.

The chain has TRBV15 and TRBJ2-1; a possible D gene is TRBD2 (5 bases). The CDR3 runs to 14 residues. Per the germline V gene, CDR1 is LNHNV and CDR2 is YYDKDF (reference sequence). V was trimmed by 1 base and J by 4 bases, leaving 8 bases between them. DNA of the CDR3: TGTGCCACCAGCAGAGCGGGGAGATACAATGAGCAGTTCTTC. Translating gives CATSRAGRYNEQFF.